The 23 T cell receptor beta chains presented below share a single source sample, sequenced in a study of cytomegalovirus exposure and HLA in healthy donors. TCRdb's copy holds only in-frame clones and misses some; the assay was immunoSEQ multiplex PCR. This sample carries more than 85,000 clones, about nine tenths of them seen once, and the ten largest clones take more than 2%. The sample consisted of PBMCs. These receptors originate from a woman between 18 and 29 years old in good health and CMV-seronegative.

The chain recombines TRBV30 with TRBJ1-5; 10 nucleotides match TRBD1. Germline V gives CDR1 GTSNPN, CDR2 SVGIG (reference sequence). V trimming: 1 base; J trimming: 0 bases; junction bases outside the gene matches: 9. The CDR3 consists of 18 residues. The CDR3 is CAWSATGQGPYSNQPQHF. In DNA form, the CDR3 reads TGTGCCTGGAGTGCCACGGGACAGGGGCCGTATAGCAATCAGCCCCAGCATTTT.

This clone was seen once. This sequence joins TRBV4-2 and TRBJ2-6, with 9 bases that match TRBD1. This CDR3 is built from 19 residues. The germline V gene has CDR1 LGHNA and CDR2 YNFKEQ. V was clipped by 3 bases and J by 1 base; unmatched bases: 10. This CDR3 reads CASSHSQQGASSGANVLTF. In DNA form, the CDR3 reads TGTGCCAGCAGCCACTCTCAACAGGGGGCATCTTCTGGGGCCAACGTCCTGACTTTC.

This CDR3 reads CASSSYNEQFF. The CDR3 coding sequence is TGTGCCAGCAGTTCGTACAATGAGCAGTTCTTC. The J gene is TRBJ2-1, the V gene TRBV28; D uncertain. V was clipped by 4 bases and J by 4 bases, with 2 bases between them. The CDR3 covers 11 residues. In germline, CDR1 is MDHEN, CDR2 SYDVKM.

The chain is built from TRBV4-1 and TRBJ1-5; TRBD1 matches at 7 bases. The V and J ends lost 5 bases and 7 bases, in that order; junction bases with no gene match: 14. The CDR3 spans 16 residues. Germline lookup yields CDR1 MGHRA and CDR2 YSYEKL. The CDR3 sequence: CASSLLQDRAGQPQHF. CDR3 DNA sequence: TGCGCCAGCAGCTTACTACAAGACAGGGCAGGGCAGCCCCAGCATTTT.

For this clone: Other DNA sequences from this sample encode an identical CDR3 as well. This sequence joins TRBV7-3 and TRBJ2-1; tentative D call: TRBD1 (5 bases). CDR1 is SGHTA, CDR2 FQGTGA, per germline. Trimming took off 5 bases at V and 8 bases at J, with 13 bases between the two ends. The CDR3 length is 13 residues. The CDR3 DNA reads TGTGCCAGCAGCCCGCCCCTAGGGGATGAGCAGTTCTTC. This translates into CASSPPLGDEQFF.

This chain links TRBV5-4 with TRBJ2-1; weak D call: TRBD1 (5 bases). The germline CDR1 and CDR2 sequences are SGHNT and YYREEE (reference sequence). V shed 0 bases and J shed 3 bases, with 10 bases lying between them. The CDR3 extends over 15 amino acids. For the CDR3, the DNA is TGTGCCAGCAGCTTGGGGCAGGGTGGCTACAATGAGCAGTTCTTC. Translation gives CASSLGQGGYNEQFF.

The rearrangement links TRBV7-3 to TRBJ1-6; D may be TRBD1 (5 bases). Germline CDR1 reads SGHTA; CDR2 reads FQGTGA. CDR3 length: 13 amino acids. Trimming stripped 5 bases from V and 7 bases from J, with 9 bases between. The CDR3: CASSDGGNSPLHF. In nucleotides, the CDR3 is TGTGCCAGCAGCGACGGGGGGAATTCACCCCTCCACTTT.

This clone was detected only once. J is TRBJ2-7 and V is TRBV15, with D possibly TRBD2 on 5 matching bases. The CDR3 is 15 residues long. Germline CDR1 LNHNV, CDR2 YYDKDF (reference sequence). V lost 0 bases to trimming and J lost 7 bases, with 16 bases between them. CDR3 loop: CATSRDGGGDLEQYF. CDR3 nucleotides: TGTGCCACCAGCAGAGATGGCGGAGGAGACCTTGAGCAGTACTTC.

This clone showed up just once. The chain couples TRBV28 to TRBJ1-4; TRBD1 aligns across 7 bases. Germline loops: CDR1 MDHEN, CDR2 SYDVKM. The V segment lost 6 bases and the J segment 5 bases; nucleotides outside the gene matches: 9. The CDR3 runs to 15 residues. CDR3 in amino acids: CASSQQGSGNEKLFF. DNA of the CDR3: TGTGCCAGCAGCCAACAGGGGTCAGGGAATGAAAAACTGTTTTTT.

The V and J genes are TRBV19 and TRBJ1-2; the match to TRBD1 covers 8 bases. CDR1 is LNHDA and CDR2 is SQIVND in the germline V gene (reference sequence). The CDR3 length is 14 residues. V dropped 10 bases and J dropped 4; count of bases not matched to a gene: 11. The CDR3 bases are TGTGCCACAGCGAACAGGGGGGGTCTCTATGGCTACACCTTC. It codes for CATANRGGLYGYTF.

The V call is TRBV2, the J call TRBJ2-7; D may be TRBD1 (6 bases). There are 11 residues in the CDR3. V shed 4 bases and J shed 6 bases, with 7 bases lying between them. From germline, CDR1 is SNHLY and CDR2 FYNNEI. CDR3 protein: CASSGGGEQYF. CDR3 coding DNA: TGTGCCAGCAGTGGAGGGGGCGAGCAGTACTTC. Using reference TRBV2 and TRBJ2-7 for the parts outside the CDR3, the full variable domain is EPEVTQTPSHQVTQMGQEVILRCVPISNHLYFYWYRQILGQKVEFLVSFYNNEISEKSEIFDDQFSVERPDGSNFTLKIRSTKLEDSAMYFCASSGGGEQYFGPGTRLTVT.

This sequence joins TRBV18 and TRBJ2-7; D perhaps matches TRBD1 (5 bases). The germline V gene encodes CDR1 KGHSH and CDR2 LQKENI. Trimming took 4 bases from V and 5 from J, leaving 12 bases between them. CDR3 size: 13 residues. CDR3 sequence reads: CASSRGQPHEQYF. CDR3 DNA: TGTGCCAGCTCACGAGGACAACCCCACGAGCAGTACTTC. The full variable domain, with the rest looked up from reference TRBV18 and TRBJ2-7, is NAGVMQNPRHLVRRRGQEARLRCSPMKGHSHVYWYRQLPEEGLKFMVYLQKENIIDESGMPKERFSAEFPKEGPSILRIQQVVRGDSAAYFCASSRGQPHEQYFGPGTRLTVT.

This clone appeared a single time. The V and J genes are TRBV28 and TRBJ2-7; 9 positions agree with TRBD1. This CDR3 comprises 12 residues. CDR1 and CDR2 (germline): MDHEN, SYDVKM. V shed 8 bases and J 4 bases; nucleotides not matched to a gene: 3. Here the CDR3 DNA reads TGTGCCAGCGGGACAGGGTTGTACGAGCAGTACTTC. As protein: CASGTGLYEQYF.

The CDR3 DNA reads as TGTGCCAGCAGTTTAGCGGGAGGGCCGACAATGAAGCAGTTCTTC. It specifies CASSLAGGPTMKQFF. This rearrangement joins TRBV28 to TRBJ2-1; 9 bases line up with TRBD2. Germline V gives CDR1 MDHEN, CDR2 SYDVKM. J lost 11 bases, V lost 2 bases, and 10 bases had no gene match. The CDR3 totals 15 residues.

The rearrangement links TRBV9 to TRBJ1-3, with TRBD1 matching 9 bases. Losses at the gene ends were 4 bases for V and 4 bases for J; bases not matched to a gene: 9. In germline, CDR1 is SGDLS, CDR2 YYNGEE. The CDR3 length is 16 residues. In DNA form, the CDR3 reads TGTGCCAGCAGCCCGGGGGAGGGACAGGGAGGAAACACCATATATTTT. Protein sequence: CASSPGEGQGGNTIYF.

The chain carries TRBV7-9 and TRBJ1-1; D is perhaps TRBD1 (5 bases). V was trimmed by 5 bases and J by 6 bases, leaving 10 bases between them. The CDR3 is 12 residues long. Germline CDR1 SEHNR, CDR2 FQNEAQ (reference sequence). The CDR3 DNA reads TGTGCCAGCAGCCTCTGGGGCTCTGAAGCTTTCTTT. Translating it yields CASSLWGSEAFF. Full variable domain (missing parts from reference TRBV7-9 and TRBJ1-1): DTGVSQNPRHKITKRGQNVTFRCDPISEHNRLYWYRQTLGQGPEFLTYFQNEAQLEKSRLLSDRFSAERPKGSFSTLEIQRTEQGDSAMYLCASSLWGSEAFFGQGTRLTVV.

The V call is TRBV30, the J call TRBJ2-7, with D uncertain. This CDR3 region has 8 residues. Per germline, CDR1 GTSNPN and CDR2 SVGIG (reference sequence). Trimming removed 7 bases from V and 5 bases from J, with 3 bases in between. In DNA form, the CDR3 reads TGTGCCTCTGACGAGCAGTACTTC. Protein product: CASDEQYF.

V usage is TRBV11-2 and J usage is TRBJ1-3, with 11 bases aligning to TRBD1. The trim removed 5 bases at V and 4 bases at J, leaving 10 bases unmatched. Germline CDR1 SGHAT, CDR2 FQNNGV. The CDR3 is 17 amino acids. The CDR3 bases are TGTGCCAGCAGCCCTGGACAGGGGGCACGCGTAGGAAACACCATATATTTT. Encoded protein: CASSPGQGARVGNTIYF.

The genes are TRBV6-5 and TRBJ2-5; D is possibly TRBD1 (8 bases). The CDR3 sequence is 15 residues long. Trimming cost V 5 bases and J 5 bases, with 18 bases left between them. Germline CDR1 MNHEY, CDR2 SVGAGI. CDR3 DNA sequence: TGTGCCAGCAGTCGCCGACAGGGGAGGGTTGAGACCCAGTACTTC. Translation: CASSRRQGRVETQYF.

V is TRBV5-6 and J is TRBJ1-2, with D unclear. The V end was cut by 3 bases, the J end by 3 bases, with 3 bases between. CDR1 and CDR2 from the germline V gene are SGHDT and YYEEEE. CDR3 size: 11 residues. The CDR3 is CASSSDYGYTF. The CDR3 region has the DNA TGTGCCAGCAGCTCAGACTATGGCTACACCTTC.

This chain links TRBV7-2 with TRBJ2-1; tentative D call: TRBD2 (5 bases). Germline V CDR1 and CDR2: SGHTA, FQGNSA. The CDR3 is made up of 11 amino acids. V lost 3 bases and J 9 bases, leaving 6 bases between the germline ends. The CDR3 region has the DNA TGTGCCAGCAGCTTTCTAGCTGAGCAGTTCTTC. Protein sequence: CASSFLAEQFF.

The chain uses TRBV28 and TRBJ1-2; TRBD1 agrees at 8 bases. The junction had 7 bases not matched to a gene; V was cut back by 7 bases and J by 3 bases. Germline CDR1 reads MDHEN; CDR2 reads SYDVKM. The CDR3 is 14 residues long. The CDR3 nucleotides are TGTGCCAGCATTCCGGACAGGGCACACTATGGCTACACCTTC. The encoded protein is CASIPDRAHYGYTF.

This chain connects TRBV30 to TRBJ1-5, with D maybe TRBD1 (6 bases). Trimming took 4 bases from V and 1 from J, leaving 17 bases between them. The germline CDR1 and CDR2 sequences are GTSNPN and SVGIG (reference sequence). This CDR3 region has 16 residues. The CDR3 DNA sequence: TGTGCCTGGACCTTAGGGGGGGCGAGGAGCAATCAGCCCCAGCATTTT. Translating it yields CAWTLGGARSNQPQHF.